The 7 T cell receptor beta chains below come from one sample, sequenced in a study of blood T cell repertoires in COVID-19. The assay was immunoSEQ multiplex PCR, and TCRdb's table has in-frame clones only and misses some. The table records approximately 170,000 clones, around 86% of them present only once. Sequencing was carried out using peripheral blood. These receptors originate from an older man with acute or convalescent COVID-19.

V gene TRBV3-1 (or the pseudogene TRBV3-2) combines with J gene TRBJ2-7, with D possibly being TRBD2 (6 bases). Germline loops: CDR1 LGHDT, CDR2 YNNKEL (reference sequence). Trimming left V 7 bases short and J 3 bases short, with 25 bases between. CDR3 size: 17 residues. Here the CDR3 reads CASTRGGKPDTGYEQYF. DNA for the CDR3: TGTGCCAGCACCCGGGGCGGGAAGCCCGATACTGGCTACGAGCAGTACTTC.

The rearrangement uses TRBV27 and TRBJ1-1; 7 bases are shared with TRBD1. CDR1 MNHEY and CDR2 SMNVEV come from the germline V gene (reference sequence). The CDR3 loop spans 13 amino acids. V shed 10 bases and J 5 bases; nucleotides not matched to a gene: 10. As DNA, the CDR3 is TGTGCCACTTCGACAGGGCTGTTAACTGAAGCTTTCTTT. The encoded protein is CATSTGLLTEAFF.

The genes are TRBV24-1 and TRBJ1-1; perhaps TRBD1 as D (6 bases). Germline CDR1 KGHDR, CDR2 SFDVKD. V lost 4 bases and J 8 bases, leaving 10 bases between the germline ends. The CDR3 covers 12 residues. The CDR3 DNA sequence: TGTGCCACCAGTGACACAGGGACCGAAGCTTTCTTT. Its protein is CATSDTGTEAFF.

This clone was observed a handful of times. The chain couples TRBV3-1 (or the pseudogene TRBV3-2) to TRBJ2-7; the match to TRBD2 covers 9 bases. With 1 base clipped from V and 2 bases from J, the junction kept 6 bases outside the gene matches. Looked up from germline, CDR1 is LGHDT and CDR2 is YNNKEL (reference sequence). CDR3 length: 16 amino acids. CDR3 protein: CASSQGPSGTAYEQYF. CDR3 sequence (DNA): TGTGCCAGCAGCCAAGGTCCTAGCGGGACAGCCTACGAGCAGTACTTC.

This chain connects TRBV4-3 to TRBJ1-2; 9 bases line up with TRBD1. This CDR3 region has 15 residues. V lost 4 bases and J lost 8; bases outside the gene matches: 11. The germline gives CDR1 LGHNA, CDR2 YSLEER. The CDR3 here is CASSLRDPGQGGYTF. CDR3 bases: TGCGCCAGCAGCCTCCGAGACCCGGGACAGGGAGGCTACACCTTC.

The J gene is TRBJ2-7, the V gene TRBV2, with TRBD2 matching over 14 bases. Germline CDR1 reads SNHLY; CDR2 reads FYNNEI. The ends lost 0 bases at V and 10 bases at J; junction bases unmatched: 5. The CDR3 spans 15 residues. The CDR3 DNA sequence: TGTGCCAGCAGTGAAGCCGGGACTAGCGGGAGTCGACAGTACTTC. Its translation: CASSEAGTSGSRQYF.

In its sample, this clone was seen a few times. V usage is TRBV5-1 and J usage is TRBJ1-6, with 10 bases that match TRBD1. This CDR3 region has 18 residues. CDR1 is SGHRS, CDR2 YFSETQ, per germline. The V and J ends lost 4 bases and 1 base, in that order; junction bases with no gene match: 8. This CDR3 reads CASSPTGTGASYNSPLHF. In DNA, the CDR3 is TGCGCCAGCAGCCCCACCGGGACAGGGGCTTCCTATAATTCACCCCTCCACTTT.